Given below is one T cell receptor beta chain in context. This clone's antigen is unknown. Just one base apart from a much larger clone, this may be a read error. To demonstrate the VDJtools post-analysis software, the study profiled TCR beta repertoires from the peripheral blood of 10 to 15 young patients with multiple sclerosis. The multiple sclerosis patients were children and adolescents ranging in age from 6 to 15 years. This sample is drawn from a study of post-analysis software for immune sequencing data (dated by TCRdb to the mid-2010s). Background on the whole study: The recorded disease courses included relapsing-remitting, secondary progressive and progressive-relapsing multiple sclerosis, and some patients had no subtype annotation. The multiple sclerosis patient repertoires were compared with around ten previously published healthy control repertoires from donors aged about 6 to 26 years. A subset of samples was prepared in parallel using single-end sample barcoding, then pooled and co-amplified after Illumina adapter ligation.

Taken from cysteine to phenylalanine, the CDR3 has 17 residues. The entry retains the CDR3 DNA only, 51 bases that are in frame from base 1. Looking up the germline V gene yields CDR1 MGHRA and CDR2 YSYEKL. The junction shows trimming of 0 bases on V and 5 bases on J, plus 17 bases between the germline ends. Library creation used PCR. TCRdb shows the sequencer as Illumina HiSeq 2500. Unique molecular identifiers were incorporated into TCR beta cDNA libraries to reduce PCR and sequencing biases. Approximately 500,000 cDNA molecules were obtained per 1 to 10 million input T cells, so each molecule approximated one T cell. The patient libraries were prepared and sequenced using the same protocol as the earlier healthy control dataset. Within a given batch, samples were prepared together, multiplexed and sequenced on the same HiSeq lane. Concerning the study's data processing: MIGEC handled the raw barcoded reads, throwing out single-read molecular identifier groups before consensus assembly and CDR3 extraction. Clonotype tables were post-analysed with VDJtools, and diversity was normalized by down-sampling all datasets to the smallest sample size. To correct batch-related cross-sample contamination, repertoire overlap clustering matched CDR3 amino acid sequences but not nucleotide sequences. The public sequencing data were trimmed at Q25 with fastp and processed into clonotypes with MiXCR by TCRdb, which kept only in-frame beta chains. Rows are combined by CDR3 protein, so each entry shows the most common genes and DNA. TCRdb's processing, not the authors' own work, is the source of the V and J calls. This sample is represented by about 620,000 distinct CDR3 sequences; about 40% of them were singletons. The biggest ten clones account for over 1.5% of the sample.

The full study reports these points: Significantly higher frequencies in patients than in controls were found for about five TRBV segments, including TRBV5-6, TRBV5-1 and TRBV20-1. Strong co-clustering of samples prepared in the same batch was shown by direct clustering with F measure, prompting a batch-effect correction. The multiple sclerosis patient group was slightly younger than the control group. Normalized Chao1 diversity was significantly lower in multiple sclerosis patients than controls, suggesting substantial peripheral T-cell clonal expansion.

Sequenced material: blood. The V and J segments used are TRBV4-1 and TRBJ1-5; a tentative D match to TRBD1 spans 5 bases. This TCR was recovered from a girl between 5 and 17 years old with multiple sclerosis. The nucleotides read TGCGCCAGCAGCCAAGATCGGGGGATTAGTACATATCAGCCCCAGCATTTT. The resulting protein is CASSQDRGISTYQPQHF.